This T cell receptor beta chain was sequenced in a study of Tregs in tolerant kidney transplant recipients. Trimming shortened V by 2 bases and J by 3 bases, and 3 bases separated the two germline ends. Germline CDR1 is SNHLY and CDR2 is FYNNEI. CDR3 size: 12 residues. A note on this clone: Its target is unknown.

Method: immunoSEQ multiplex PCR; TCRdb's copy keeps in-frame clones and lacks some. The repertoire holds about 81,000 clones, with more than 85% as singletons. Mixed chimerism was transient after nonmyeloablative marrow transplants from related graft donors. Study-level results: Findings come from small patient numbers and require larger validation.

The source of this sequence is a human patient who received a combined kidney and bone marrow transplant. Some T cells may originate from the graft donor. This material consisted of CD4+ T cells from blood (PBMCs), taken 24 months after the transplant. The chain carries TRBV2 and TRBJ2-3; D unresolved. The CDR3 sequence is CASSELTDTQYF. CDR3 sequence (DNA): TGTGCCAGCAGTGAACTAACAGATACGCAGTATTTT.